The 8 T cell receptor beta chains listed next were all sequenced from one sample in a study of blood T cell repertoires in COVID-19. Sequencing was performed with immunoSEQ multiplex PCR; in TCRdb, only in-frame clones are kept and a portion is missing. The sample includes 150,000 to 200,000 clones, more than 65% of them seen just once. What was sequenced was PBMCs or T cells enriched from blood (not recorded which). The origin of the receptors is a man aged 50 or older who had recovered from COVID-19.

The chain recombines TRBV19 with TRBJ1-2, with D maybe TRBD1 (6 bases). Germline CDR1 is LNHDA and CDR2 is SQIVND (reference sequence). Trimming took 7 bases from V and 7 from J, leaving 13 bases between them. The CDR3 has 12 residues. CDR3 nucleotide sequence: TGTGCCAGTAATAGGGGGTTCTCTGGCTACACCTTC. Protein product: CASNRGFSGYTF.

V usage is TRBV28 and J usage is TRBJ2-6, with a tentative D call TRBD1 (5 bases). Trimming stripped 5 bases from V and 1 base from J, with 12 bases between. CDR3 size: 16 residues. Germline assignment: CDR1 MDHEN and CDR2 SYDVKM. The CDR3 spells CASSDTGSSGANVLTF. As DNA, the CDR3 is TGTGCCAGCAGTGATACAGGTTCTTCTGGGGCCAACGTCCTGACTTTC.

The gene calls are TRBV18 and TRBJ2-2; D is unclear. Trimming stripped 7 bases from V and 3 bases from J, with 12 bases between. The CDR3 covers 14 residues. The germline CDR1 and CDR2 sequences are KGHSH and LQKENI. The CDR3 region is CASLRFEDTGELFF. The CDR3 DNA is TGTGCCAGCTTGAGGTTCGAGGACACCGGGGAGCTGTTTTTT.

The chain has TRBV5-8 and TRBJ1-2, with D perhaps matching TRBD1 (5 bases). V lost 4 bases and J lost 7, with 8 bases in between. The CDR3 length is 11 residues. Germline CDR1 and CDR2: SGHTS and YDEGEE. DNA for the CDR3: TGTGCCAGCAGCGGGAGGGGTGGCTACACCTTC. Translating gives CASSGRGGYTF.

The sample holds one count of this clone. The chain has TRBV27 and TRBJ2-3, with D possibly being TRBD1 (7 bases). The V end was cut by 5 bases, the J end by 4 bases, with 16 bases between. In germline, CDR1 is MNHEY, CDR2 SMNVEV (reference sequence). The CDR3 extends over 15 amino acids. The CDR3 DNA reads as TGTGCCAGCAGTGCTCTTCAGGGGGGCCCAGATACGCAGTATTTT. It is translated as CASSALQGGPDTQYF.

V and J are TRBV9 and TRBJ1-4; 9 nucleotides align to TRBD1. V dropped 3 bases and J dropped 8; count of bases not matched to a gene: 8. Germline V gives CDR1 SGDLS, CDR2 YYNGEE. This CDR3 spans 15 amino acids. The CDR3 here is CASSGRQGEVEKLFF. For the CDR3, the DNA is TGTGCCAGCAGCGGAAGACAGGGGGAAGTAGAAAAACTGTTTTTT.

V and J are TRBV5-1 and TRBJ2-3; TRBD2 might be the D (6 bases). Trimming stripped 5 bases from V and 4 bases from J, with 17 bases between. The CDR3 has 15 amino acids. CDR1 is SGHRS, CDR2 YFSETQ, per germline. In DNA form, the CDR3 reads TGCGCCAGCAGAAGGTTCTCCGGGGGAGCAGATACGCAGTATTTT. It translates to CASRRFSGGADTQYF. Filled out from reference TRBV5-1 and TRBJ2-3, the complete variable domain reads KAGVTQTPRYLIKTRGQQVTLSCSPISGHRSVSWYQQTPGQGLQFLFEYFSETQRNKGNFPGRFSGRQFSNSRSEMNVSTLELGDSALYLCASRRFSGGADTQYFGPGTRLTVL.

In nucleotides, the CDR3 is TGTGCCAGCAGCTTAGAAGGGACAGGGGCCGACGGGGAGCTGTTTTTT. Translation: CASSLEGTGADGELFF. V usage is TRBV7-6 and J usage is TRBJ2-2; 10 bases align to TRBD1. V shed 1 base and J 7 bases; nucleotides not matched to a gene: 6. Germline V gives CDR1 SGHVS, CDR2 FNYEAQ. The CDR3 sequence is 16 residues long.